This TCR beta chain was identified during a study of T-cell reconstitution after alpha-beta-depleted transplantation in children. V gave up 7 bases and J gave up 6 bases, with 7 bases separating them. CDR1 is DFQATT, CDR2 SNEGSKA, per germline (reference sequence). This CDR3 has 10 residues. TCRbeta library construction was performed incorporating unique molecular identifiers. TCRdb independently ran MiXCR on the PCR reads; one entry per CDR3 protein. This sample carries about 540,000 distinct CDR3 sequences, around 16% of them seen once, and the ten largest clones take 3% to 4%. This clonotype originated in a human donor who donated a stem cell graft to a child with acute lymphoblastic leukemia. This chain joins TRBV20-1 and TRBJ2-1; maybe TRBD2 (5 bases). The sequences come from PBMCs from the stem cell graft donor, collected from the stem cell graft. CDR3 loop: CSGERNEQFF. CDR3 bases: TGCAGTGGGGAGCGCAATGAGCAGTTCTTC.